The 2 T cell receptor beta chains given below trace back to one sample, sequenced in a study of control samples from healthy donors and cancer patients. Sequencing was performed with immunoSEQ multiplex PCR; in TCRdb, only in-frame clones are kept and a portion is missing. The sample lists tens of thousands of clones; 90% to 95% were seen once. Sequencing was carried out using PBMCs. The receptors stem from a woman aged 40 to 49 with lung cancer.

The chain is built from TRBV4-1 and TRBJ2-3, with unresolved D. CDR1 and CDR2 (germline): MGHRA, YSYEKL. The CDR3 contains 13 residues. Trimming stripped 1 base from V and 2 bases from J, with 4 bases between. CDR3 amino acids: CASSQAVTDTQYF. In DNA, the CDR3 is TGCGCCAGCAGCCAAGCGGTCACAGATACGCAGTATTTT.

This chain connects TRBV6-6 to TRBJ2-7; 12 bases match TRBD1. J gave up 6 bases and V 6 bases, and 3 bases lay outside the gene matches. This CDR3 has 13 residues. Germline V gives CDR1 MNHNY, CDR2 SVGAGI (reference sequence). The CDR3 DNA reads as TGTGCCAGCAGCCGGGACAGGGGGCCCGAGCAGTACTTC. Amino acid sequence: CASSRDRGPEQYF.